This entry lists 11 T cell receptor beta chains sequenced from one sample in a study of CD8 T cells in ankylosing spondylitis. TCRdb passed the 5' RACE reads through MiXCR, listing each CDR3 protein once. Of 250,000 to 400,000 distinct CDR3 sequences listed, approximately 10% are singletons. The sequenced sample was blood, either unsorted or a sorted T cell fraction (not recorded which). Receptors originate from a female donor with ankylosing spondylitis or in good health (not recorded which).

This clonotype appeared many times. The chain links TRBV10-2 to TRBJ2-3, with TRBD1 as a possible D gene (5 bases). The germline gives CDR1 WSHSY, CDR2 SAAADI. The V gene lost 6 bases and the J gene lost 2 bases, with 9 bases spanning the gap. This CDR3 has 13 amino acids. The DNA for the CDR3 is TGCGCCAGCAGGGACACCCACACAGATACGCAGTATTTT. Translated: CASRDTHTDTQYF.

This clonotype was counted a single time. One junction end does not reproduce the germline sequence, and a read error may be involved. This rearrangement joins TRBV5-1 to TRBJ2-5; no definite D call. Germline V gene lookup returns CDR1 SGHRS and CDR2 YFSETQ. CDR3 size: 14 residues. The CDR3 is CASSLDYGEEIQYF. In DNA, the CDR3 is TGCGCCAGCAGCCTCGATTACGGTGAGGAGATCCAGTACTTC. The full variable domain, rest sourced from reference TRBV5-1 and TRBJ2-5, is KAGVTQTPRYLIKTRGQQVTLSCSPISGHRSVSWYQQTPGQGLQFLFEYFSETQRNKGNFPGRFSGRQFSNSRSEMNVSTLELGDSALYLCASSLDYGEEIQYFGPGTRLLVL.

This chain connects TRBV28 to TRBJ1-5; no clear D gene. Germline V gene sequence: CDR1 MDHEN, CDR2 SYDVKM. The CDR3 contains 12 residues. Trimming cost V 1 base and J 6 bases, with 4 bases left between them. Written as DNA, the CDR3 is TGTGCCAGCAGTTTATCGGGTCAGCCCCAGCATTTT. This sequence encodes CASSLSGQPQHF.

This clonotype showed up many times. The rearrangement links TRBV12-3 or TRBV12-4 to TRBJ1-1; D is ambiguous. The CDR3 contains 13 residues. The germline V and J ends were trimmed by 5 bases and 6 bases, with 13 bases remaining between them. The DNA of the CDR3 is TGTGCCAGCAGTCCTATCGGAGGCCCTGAAGCTTTCTTT. Protein product: CASSPIGGPEAFF.

This clonotype appeared many times. The gene calls are TRBV20-1 and TRBJ1-1; D is possibly TRBD1 (5 bases). Trimming removed 3 bases at V and 4 bases at J, with 9 bases between. CDR1 and CDR2 from the germline V gene are DFQATT and SNEGSKA (reference sequence). The CDR3 sequence is 12 residues long. Here the CDR3 DNA reads TGCAGTGCTAGTCCGGGGACCACTGAAGCTTTCTTT. Its translation: CSASPGTTEAFF.

The CDR3 DNA reads as TGCAGTGCTAGAGAATATCTAGCGGGTGAGCAGTTCTTC. Its translation: CSAREYLAGEQFF. This chain connects TRBV20-1 to TRBJ2-1; 8 positions match TRBD2. The CDR3 runs 13 residues. With 0 bases clipped from V and 9 bases from J, the junction kept 4 bases outside the gene matches. Germline V gene sequence: CDR1 DFQATT, CDR2 SNEGSKA (reference sequence).

This clonotype was found a few times. The chain joins TRBV20-1 to TRBJ1-6, with a tentative D call TRBD1 (5 bases). V was cut by 4 bases and J by 7 bases, with 14 bases left in between. Germline V gene data show CDR1 as DFQATT and CDR2 as SNEGSKA (reference sequence). This CDR3 has 14 residues. CDR3 DNA sequence: TGCAGTGCTACCTTGGAGGGGCGGAATTCACCCCTCCACTTT. Encoded protein: CSATLEGRNSPLHF.

J is TRBJ1-5 and V is TRBV20-1, with 9 bases matching TRBD1. The germline V gene encodes CDR1 DFQATT and CDR2 SNEGSKA (reference sequence). This CDR3 spans 19 amino acids. V shed 1 base and J 0 bases; nucleotides not matched to a gene: 13. For the CDR3, the DNA is TGCAGTGCTAGAGCGGGGTTGGGGACAGGGTTACTTAGCAATCAGCCCCAGCATTTT. This codes for CSARAGLGTGLLSNQPQHF.

This clonotype came up many times. The chain employs TRBV20-1 and TRBJ1-6, with 9 bases fitting TRBD1. This CDR3 has 17 residues. Trimming took 6 bases from V and 1 from J; bases not matched to a gene: 10. The germline V gene encodes CDR1 DFQATT and CDR2 SNEGSKA (reference sequence). The CDR3 protein is CSAPGHRGPSYNSPLHF. DNA of the CDR3: TGCAGTGCCCCAGGCCACAGGGGGCCATCCTATAATTCACCCCTCCACTTT.

The chain joins TRBV28 to TRBJ1-2; weak D call: TRBD1 (6 bases). Germline loops: CDR1 MDHEN, CDR2 SYDVKM. The germline V and J ends were trimmed by 4 bases and 8 bases, with 8 bases remaining between them. The CDR3 runs to 11 residues. The CDR3 region is CASSSRGGYTF. The CDR3 bases are TGTGCCAGCAGTTCCAGGGGCGGCTACACCTTC.

This clonotype was seen repeatedly, ten times or more. V usage is TRBV5-1 and J usage is TRBJ2-2; D not certain. Germline-derived CDR1 and CDR2 are SGHRS and YFSETQ. The germline V and J ends were trimmed by 0 bases and 4 bases, with 7 bases remaining between them. The CDR3 is made up of 14 amino acids. The chain's CDR3 is CASSLASGTGELFF. The CDR3 DNA follows: TGCGCCAGCAGCTTGGCTAGTGGCACCGGGGAGCTGTTTTTT.